The clone carrying this T cell receptor (beta chain) was detected a few times. Its antigen remains unknown. This entry belongs to a study of beta chain features in type 1 diabetes. Study-wide results and limits: A potential PCR bias toward shorter templates would be equal in patient and control samples.

By way of CD45RO/CCR7/CD25/CD127/CD95/CD27, the CD4+ regulatory, stem cell-like memory, central memory and naive cells were sorted. Purity exceeded 95% in all sorted populations. The CDR3 loop spans 12 amino acids. Germline V gene sequence: CDR1 SGHNT, CDR2 YYREEE (reference sequence). Trimming left V 0 bases short and J 10 bases short, with 8 bases between. Expressed TCRB transcripts were sequenced after all isolated RNA was converted to cDNA. Produced via immunoSEQ multiplex PCR; TCRdb's table is partial and in-frame only. Of hundreds of thousands of clones detected, 7% to 9% appear once; the ten largest clones hold less than 0.45%.

The source of this sequence is a woman between 18 and 30 years old in good health. Sequencing was carried out using central memory CD4+ T cells from blood. The gene calls are TRBV5-4 and TRBJ2-1; a possible D gene is TRBD2 (5 bases). Here the CDR3 DNA reads TGTGCCAGCAGCTTGGTAGCGACAGAGCAGTTCTTC. It yields the protein CASSLVATEQFF.